This TCR beta chain was obtained from a study of PD-1 blockade in classical Hodgkin lymphoma. Study findings and constraints: As was reported, newly diagnosed patients showed lower baseline TCR diversity than healthy donors did. The authors excluded patients who started nivolumab under 1 year after ASCT.

To note about this clone: Its antigen is still unknown.

The table came from immunoSEQ multiplex PCR; TCRdb's copy has only in-frame clones and leaves some out. The sample yields about 17,000 clones, about 81% seen once. Each patient experienced a relapse that followed autologous stem cell transplantation, and brentuximab vedotin exposure varied. This CDR3 has 17 residues. Germline values: CDR1 LNHNV, CDR2 YYDKDF (reference sequence). V gave up 1 base and J gave up 1 base; unmatched junction bases: 8. Material: peripheral blood mononuclear cells (PBMCs), obtained before the second cycle of nivolumab. The gene calls are TRBV15 and TRBJ2-5, with 8 bases fitting TRBD2. The clonotype originates from a human donor with classical Hodgkin lymphoma. The DNA of the CDR3 is TGTGCCACCAGCAGAGGAGGCGGTAGCGGGGCCCAAGAGACCCAGTACTTC. This sequence encodes CATSRGGGSGAQETQYF.